Below, 17 T cell receptor beta chains from the same sample are listed, as sequenced in a study of blood T cell repertoires in COVID-19. TCRdb keeps only in-frame clones here, not all; method: immunoSEQ multiplex PCR. Here the sample spans approximately 36,000 clones, around 90% being singletons. Sequenced sample: peripheral blood. The receptors were gathered from a man between 60 and 75 years old with active or convalescent COVID-19.

This clone was seen a single time. The chain is built from TRBV6-2 or TRBV6-3 and TRBJ1-1; TRBD1 might be the D (6 bases). Per the germline V gene, CDR1 is MNHEY and CDR2 is SVGEGT. V was pared by 5 bases and J by 2 bases, with 12 bases between. CDR3 length: 14 residues. DNA of the CDR3: TGTGCCAGCAGTCGAGGACAGACCAACACTGAAGCTTTCTTT. Its protein is CASSRGQTNTEAFF.

The chain uses TRBV5-8 and TRBJ2-2, with 7 bases aligning to TRBD1. Per the germline V gene, CDR1 is SGHTS and CDR2 is YDEGEE. After removal of 4 bases from V and 2 bases from J, the junction contained 5 bases not matched to a gene. The CDR3 covers 15 residues. CDR3: CASSHGTANTGELFF. The CDR3 coding sequence is TGTGCCAGCAGCCACGGGACAGCAAACACCGGGGAGCTGTTTTTT.

The chain joins TRBV5-6 to TRBJ2-1; 9 bases fit TRBD2. Germline CDR1 SGHDT, CDR2 YYEEEE. The V and J ends lost 0 bases and 0 bases, in that order; junction bases with no gene match: 4. The CDR3 has 17 amino acids. CDR3 in DNA: TGTGCCAGCAGCTTGGTGAGACTAGCGGACTCCTACAATGAGCAGTTCTTC. The encoded protein is CASSLVRLADSYNEQFF.

The chain combines TRBV27 with TRBJ2-3; tentatively, D is TRBD1 (5 bases). This CDR3 region has 15 residues. V was cut by 7 bases and J by 5 bases, with 19 bases left in between. Looked up from germline, CDR1 is MNHEY and CDR2 is SMNVEV (reference sequence). CDR3 bases: TGTGCCAGCAAGTCATTGGGGCTTTTAAGAGATACGCAGTATTTT. It specifies CASKSLGLLRDTQYF.

V gene TRBV5-4 combines with J gene TRBJ2-5; D unclear. V was cut by 5 bases and J by 1 base, with 6 bases left in between. The CDR3 extends over 12 amino acids. The germline gives CDR1 SGHNT, CDR2 YYREEE (reference sequence). CDR3 in DNA: TGTGCCAGCAGTCGGAGCCAAGAGACCCAGTACTTC. The encoded protein is CASSRSQETQYF.

The chain employs TRBV6-5 and TRBJ2-5, with 8 bases identical to TRBD2. Trimming at V came to 2 bases and at J to 2 bases, leaving 4 bases not matched to a gene. Germline V gene sequence: CDR1 MNHEY, CDR2 SVGAGI. This CDR3 has 15 amino acids. The chain's CDR3 is CASSYNPSGQETQYF. CDR3 in DNA: TGTGCCAGCAGTTACAATCCTAGCGGGCAAGAGACCCAGTACTTC.

The V and J genes are TRBV5-4 and TRBJ2-4; maybe TRBD1 (5 bases). Germline V gene lookup returns CDR1 SGHNT and CDR2 YYREEE (reference sequence). CDR3 length: 14 amino acids. Trimming took off 5 bases at V and 3 bases at J, with 12 bases between the two ends. The CDR3: CASREGVDKNIQYF. CDR3 DNA sequence: TGTGCCAGCAGGGAAGGGGTGGACAAAAACATTCAGTACTTC.

This sequence joins TRBV18 and TRBJ1-6, with D perhaps TRBD1 (5 bases). The CDR3 is made up of 16 amino acids. Germline V gene lookup returns CDR1 KGHSH and CDR2 LQKENI. The V end lost 5 bases, the J end lost 0 bases, and 11 bases lay between the germline ends. CDR3 DNA: TGTGCCAGCTCATCCGCAGGGTTCTCCTATAATTCACCCCTCCACTTT. Translated: CASSSAGFSYNSPLHF.

CDR3 loop: CASSRRAGTSGRVSSYNEQFF. For the CDR3, the DNA is TGTGCCAGCAGCCGTCGAGCCGGGACTAGCGGGAGGGTCTCCTCCTACAATGAGCAGTTCTTC. The chain recombines TRBV3-1 (or the pseudogene TRBV3-2) with TRBJ2-1, with TRBD2 identical over 16 bases. Germline-derived CDR1 and CDR2 are LGHDT and YNNKEL (reference sequence). V dropped 4 bases and J dropped 0; count of bases not matched to a gene: 12. The length of the CDR3 is 21 residues.

The gene calls are TRBV6-2 or TRBV6-3 and TRBJ2-1; 13 nucleotides line up with TRBD2. This CDR3 is built from 15 residues. V lost 6 bases, J lost 7 bases, and 6 bases stayed unmatched. Germline-derived CDR1 and CDR2 are MNHEY and SVGEGT. The CDR3 DNA reads TGTGCCAGCAGCCCCCGACTAGCGGGAGGAAATGAGCAGTTCTTC. Translated, it gives CASSPRLAGGNEQFF.

The chain employs TRBV2 and TRBJ2-3; 7 bases agree with TRBD1. CDR3 length equals 14 residues. The V and J ends lost 4 bases and 9 bases, in that order; junction bases with no gene match: 10. The V gene's germline CDR1 is SNHLY and CDR2 FYNNEI. The CDR3 sequence: CASSGTGLPGTQYF. CDR3 DNA sequence: TGTGCCAGCAGTGGGACAGGACTTCCAGGCACGCAGTATTTT.

The chain employs TRBV28 and TRBJ1-1; D is perhaps TRBD1 (6 bases). The germline V and J ends were trimmed by 8 bases and 5 bases, with 12 bases remaining between them. The CDR3 contains 12 residues. The germline V gene encodes CDR1 MDHEN and CDR2 SYDVKM. The CDR3 spells CASYRVRTEAFF. CDR3 nucleotides: TGTGCCAGCTACAGGGTCAGGACTGAAGCTTTCTTT.

The chain is built from TRBV28 and TRBJ2-1; D is ambiguous. Germline V lookup: CDR1 MDHEN, CDR2 SYDVKM. V lost 6 bases and J 1 base, leaving 13 bases between the germline ends. The CDR3 sequence is 15 residues long. CDR3 coding DNA: TGTGCCAGCAGCCTAGTGCAGCCTTCCTACAATGAGCAGTTCTTC. This encodes CASSLVQPSYNEQFF.

The V call is TRBV7-9, the J call TRBJ1-2; TRBD1 matches 8 bases. CDR1 is SEHNR, CDR2 FQNEAQ, per germline (reference sequence). After removal of 1 base from V and 7 bases from J, the junction contained 8 bases not matched to a gene. The CDR3 sequence is 15 residues long. The CDR3 coding sequence is TGTGCCAGCAGCTTAGTTCAGGGGGCGGCTATTGGCTACACCTTC. Translation: CASSLVQGAAIGYTF. Full variable domain (remainder filled in from reference TRBV7-9 and TRBJ1-2): DTGVSQNPRHKITKRGQNVTFRCDPISEHNRLYWYRQTLGQGPEFLTYFQNEAQLEKSRLLSDRFSAERPKGSFSTLEIQRTEQGDSAMYLCASSLVQGAAIGYTFGSGTRLTVV.

This clone was seen more than once but under ten times. This chain joins TRBV7-9 and TRBJ1-1; D is ambiguous. Germline CDR1 and CDR2: SEHNR and FQNEAQ (reference sequence). V was trimmed by 2 bases and J by 6 bases, leaving 7 bases between them. The CDR3 sequence is 12 residues long. Here the CDR3 reads CASSLFPSEAFF. The CDR3 nucleotides read TGTGCCAGCAGCTTATTTCCGTCTGAAGCTTTCTTT.

This chain connects TRBV3-1 (or the pseudogene TRBV3-2) to TRBJ2-3, with 11 bases aligning to TRBD2. There are 16 residues in the CDR3. Losses at the gene ends were 1 base for V and 3 bases for J; bases not matched to a gene: 3. Germline V gene data show CDR1 as LGHDT and CDR2 as YNNKEL (reference sequence). The CDR3 loop reads CASSQGSGRGTDTQYF. The CDR3 nucleotides are TGTGCCAGCAGCCAAGGTAGCGGGAGGGGGACAGATACGCAGTATTTT.

This clone showed up just a few times. J is TRBJ2-5 and V is TRBV7-7; 8 bases are a match to TRBD2. The CDR3 runs to 16 residues. CDR1 SSHAT and CDR2 FNYEAQ come from the germline V gene (reference sequence). Trimming removed 3 bases from V and 0 bases from J; junction bases left unmatched: 6. The CDR3 coding sequence is TGTGCCAGCAGCTTTAGACTAGCGCCGTACCAAGAGACCCAGTACTTC. As protein: CASSFRLAPYQETQYF.